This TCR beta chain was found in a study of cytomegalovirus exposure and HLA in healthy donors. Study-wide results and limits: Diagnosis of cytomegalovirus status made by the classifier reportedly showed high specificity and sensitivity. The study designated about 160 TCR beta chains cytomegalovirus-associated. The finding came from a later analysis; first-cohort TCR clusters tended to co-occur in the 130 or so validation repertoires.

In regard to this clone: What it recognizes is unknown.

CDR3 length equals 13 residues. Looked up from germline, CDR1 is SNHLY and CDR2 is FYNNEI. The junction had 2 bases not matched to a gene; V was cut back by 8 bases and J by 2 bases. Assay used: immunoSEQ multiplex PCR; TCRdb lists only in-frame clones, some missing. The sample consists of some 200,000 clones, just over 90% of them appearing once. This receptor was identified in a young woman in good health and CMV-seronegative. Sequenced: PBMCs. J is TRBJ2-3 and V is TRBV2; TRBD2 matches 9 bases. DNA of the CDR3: TGTGCCAGCCTAGCGGGGATCACAGATACGCAGTATTTT. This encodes CASLAGITDTQYF.